The 29 T cell receptor beta chains in this list originate from one sample, sequenced in a study of blood T cell repertoires in COVID-19. Generated by immunoSEQ multiplex PCR, the TCRdb table keeps only in-frame clones and is missing some. This table has more than 65,000 clones, approximately 78% appearing once. The sequencing input was peripheral blood. These receptors were obtained from a woman of 80 years or more with acute or convalescent COVID-19.

This chain uses TRBV3-1 (or the pseudogene TRBV3-2) with TRBJ2-3; the match to TRBD2 covers 16 bases. Germline values: CDR1 LGHDT, CDR2 YNNKEL (reference sequence). CDR3 length: 19 amino acids. The V segment lost 0 bases and the J segment 5 bases; nucleotides outside the gene matches: 8. CDR3 DNA: TGTGCCAGCAGCCAAGAGGGACTAGCGGGGGGGCACCCCGGAGATACGCAGTATTTT. It yields the protein CASSQEGLAGGHPGDTQYF.

CDR3 sequence (DNA): TGCGCCAGCAGCCCCACAGTTTTACAGAATGAAAAACTGTTTTTT. It yields the protein CASSPTVLQNEKLFF. The V and J genes are TRBV5-1 and TRBJ1-4; D uncertain. Germline V gives CDR1 SGHRS, CDR2 YFSETQ. The CDR3 runs to 15 residues. V was trimmed by 4 bases and J by 5 bases, leaving 15 bases between them.

The rearrangement links TRBV6-1 to TRBJ2-7, with 7 bases fitting TRBD1. The CDR3 consists of 16 residues. V lost 2 bases and J lost 2; bases outside the gene matches: 9. Per germline, CDR1 MNHNS and CDR2 SASEGT. CDR3 nucleotide sequence: TGTGCCAGCAGTGAACTCACCGGGACAGAAGCCTACGAGCAGTACTTC. It encodes CASSELTGTEAYEQYF.

The CDR3, as DNA: TGTGCCAGCAGCTTGTATCTAGCGGGCACAGATACGCAGTATTTT. Translated, it gives CASSLYLAGTDTQYF. The V and J genes are TRBV5-4 and TRBJ2-3; 7 bases match TRBD2. This CDR3 region has 15 residues. Germline-derived CDR1 and CDR2 are SGHNT and YYREEE (reference sequence). V was clipped by 1 base and J by 1 base; unmatched bases: 3.

This CDR3 is CASGWQYGYTF. The CDR3 DNA sequence: TGTGCCAGCGGCTGGCAGTATGGCTACACCTTC. The chain uses TRBV6-5 and TRBJ1-2; D is undetermined. The CDR3 spans 11 residues. Trimming stripped 8 bases from V and 5 bases from J, with 9 bases between. Germline CDR1 MNHEY, CDR2 SVGAGI.

This chain connects TRBV2 to TRBJ1-1, with a possible D match to TRBD1 (5 bases). Between the trimmed V and J ends, which lost 7 bases and 4 bases, there was a span of 13 bases. CDR3 length equals 13 residues. The germline gives CDR1 SNHLY, CDR2 FYNNEI. The CDR3 DNA sequence: TGTGCCAGCAACATTGACAGCTTCACTGAAGCTTTCTTT. Its protein product is CASNIDSFTEAFF.

This clone came up a few times. The CDR3 here is CASSLDIGEGYGYTF. CDR3 sequence (DNA): TGTGCCAGCAGCTTAGATATCGGGGAAGGCTATGGCTACACCTTC. The chain is built from TRBV7-9 and TRBJ1-2; D gene uncertain. CDR3 length: 15 amino acids. Trimming took off 1 base at V and 4 bases at J, with 13 bases between the two ends. Germline V gives CDR1 SEHNR, CDR2 FQNEAQ (reference sequence).

The CDR3 region is CASSLDGGPHNEQFF. DNA of the CDR3: TGCGCCAGCAGCTTGGACGGGGGACCCCACAATGAGCAGTTCTTC. The chain employs TRBV5-1 and TRBJ2-1; tentatively, D is TRBD2 (6 bases). V was clipped by 0 bases and J by 5 bases, with 12 bases between them. The CDR3 covers 15 residues. The germline gives CDR1 SGHRS, CDR2 YFSETQ.

The chain recombines TRBV29-1 with TRBJ1-5, with no clear D. The ends were cut back, 4 bases at V and 4 bases at J, with 8 bases in the middle. The germline V gene has CDR1 SQVTM and CDR2 ANQGSEA. The CDR3 is 12 amino acids. This CDR3 is CSVGARNQPQHF. DNA for the CDR3: TGCAGCGTTGGAGCTAGAAATCAGCCCCAGCATTTT.

This clone showed up just once. This chain links TRBV9 with TRBJ2-3; D is perhaps TRBD2 (6 bases). Germline assignment: CDR1 SGDLS and CDR2 YYNGEE. This CDR3 has 14 residues. V was trimmed by 3 bases and J by 0 bases, leaving 8 bases between them. The CDR3 loop reads CASSAGLSTDTQYF. CDR3 bases: TGTGCCAGCAGCGCGGGACTTAGCACAGATACGCAGTATTTT.

The V gene is TRBV2, the J gene TRBJ2-2; TRBD2 might be the D (5 bases). The germline V and J ends were trimmed by 8 bases and 4 bases, with 11 bases remaining between them. CDR3 length: 13 residues. CDR1 SNHLY and CDR2 FYNNEI come from the germline V gene. As DNA, the CDR3 is TGTGCCAGCGGAGGCGTGGGCACCGGGGAGCTGTTTTTT. Its translation: CASGGVGTGELFF.

The CDR3 loop reads CASTLSGVNTEAFF. The CDR3 bases are TGTGCCAGCACTCTCTCAGGGGTGAACACTGAAGCTTTCTTT. The chain employs TRBV6-5 and TRBJ1-1; weak D call: TRBD1 (6 bases). Germline V gene data show CDR1 as MNHEY and CDR2 as SVGAGI. The CDR3 contains 14 residues. V gave up 7 bases and J gave up 0 bases, with 12 bases separating them.

The chain carries TRBV12-3 or TRBV12-4 and TRBJ2-7, with a weak D call TRBD1 (5 bases). V lost 6 bases, J lost 4 bases, and 10 bases lay in between. This CDR3 contains 12 residues. The CDR3 region has the DNA TGTGCCAGCAGCCCCGACAGATACGAGCAGTACTTC. Protein product: CASSPDRYEQYF.

This clone is a singleton in its sample. The chain links TRBV5-1 to TRBJ2-2; 8 bases line up with TRBD1. CDR1 SGHRS and CDR2 YFSETQ come from the germline V gene. With 4 bases clipped from V and 6 bases from J, the junction kept 8 bases outside the gene matches. This CDR3 region has 15 residues. The CDR3 sequence is CASSPGQGRAGELFF. The CDR3 bases are TGCGCCAGCAGCCCCGGACAGGGTAGGGCCGGGGAGCTGTTTTTT.

This chain uses TRBV19 with TRBJ1-5; 8 positions agree with TRBD1. The V segment lost 7 bases and the J segment 3 bases; nucleotides outside the gene matches: 8. The germline CDR1 and CDR2 sequences are LNHDA and SQIVND (reference sequence). The CDR3 sequence is 15 residues long. CDR3 amino acids: CASKGPGGVNQPQHF. Here the CDR3 DNA reads TGTGCCAGTAAGGGTCCAGGGGGCGTCAATCAGCCCCAGCATTTT.

The table lists this clone with a few counts. V and J are TRBV5-1 and TRBJ2-7; 12 nucleotides align to TRBD1. V shed 5 bases, J shed 6 bases, and the junction held 3 bases outside the gene matches. Germline V CDR1 and CDR2: SGHRS, YFSETQ. This CDR3 is 13 amino acids long. CDR3 coding DNA: TGCGCCAGCAGGGGACAGGGGGCCCTCGAGCAGTACTTC. Translation: CASRGQGALEQYF. The full variable domain, its missing parts supplied by reference TRBV5-1 and TRBJ2-7, is KAGVTQTPRYLIKTRGQQVTLSCSPISGHRSVSWYQQTPGQGLQFLFEYFSETQRNKGNFPGRFSGRQFSNSRSEMNVSTLELGDSALYLCASRGQGALEQYFGPGTRLTVT.

This chain joins TRBV27 and TRBJ1-5; D is uncertain. Trimming stripped 4 bases from V and 3 bases from J, with 7 bases between. This CDR3 is built from 13 residues. Germline values: CDR1 MNHEY, CDR2 SMNVEV (reference sequence). The CDR3: CASSSTFNQPQHF. As DNA, the CDR3 is TGTGCCAGCAGTTCAACTTTCAATCAGCCCCAGCATTTT.

The chain couples TRBV5-6 to TRBJ1-6, with a tentative D call TRBD1 (5 bases). Trimming left V 3 bases short and J 9 bases short, with 16 bases between. The length of the CDR3 is 15 residues. Germline CDR1 SGHDT, CDR2 YYEEEE. The CDR3 reads CASSSPAGPGSPLHF. The CDR3 nucleotides are TGTGCCAGCAGCTCCCCGGCGGGGCCCGGTTCACCCCTCCACTTT.

This clone was seen just once. The chain employs TRBV7-8 and TRBJ1-3, with unresolved D. With 5 bases removed from V and 0 bases from J, the gap between germline ends came to 8 bases. Germline values: CDR1 SGHVS, CDR2 FQNEAQ. The CDR3 extends over 14 amino acids. The chain's CDR3 is CASSPNYSGNTIYF. The CDR3 nucleotides are TGTGCCAGCAGCCCGAACTACTCTGGAAACACCATATATTTT.

The rearrangement uses TRBV3-1 (or the pseudogene TRBV3-2) and TRBJ2-7; D might be TRBD1 (6 bases). The germline V gene has CDR1 LGHDT and CDR2 YNNKEL (reference sequence). The CDR3 extends over 14 amino acids. The germline V and J ends were trimmed by 5 bases and 1 base, with 12 bases remaining between them. CDR3 sequence: CASSYNGQSYEQYF. The CDR3 nucleotides read TGTGCCAGCAGCTATAACGGACAGTCCTACGAGCAGTACTTC.

V and J are TRBV19 and TRBJ2-4; TRBD2 agrees at 7 bases. Germline CDR1 and CDR2: LNHDA and SQIVND (reference sequence). Trimming at V came to 5 bases and at J to 9 bases, leaving 10 bases not matched to a gene. The CDR3 runs to 14 residues. The CDR3 coding sequence is TGTGCCAGTAGTCCGACGTCGGGGGGTGGCATTCAGTACTTC. It codes for CASSPTSGGGIQYF.

This clone was seen once. The rearrangement joins TRBV3-1 (or the pseudogene TRBV3-2) to TRBJ1-1; D not resolved. This CDR3 has 14 residues. V was cut by 2 bases and J by 1 base, with 8 bases left in between. CDR1 and CDR2 from the germline V gene are LGHDT and YNNKEL (reference sequence). In DNA, the CDR3 is TGTGCCAGCAGCCAATCCGACAAGAACACTGAAGCTTTCTTT. Amino acids: CASSQSDKNTEAFF.

The chain uses TRBV6-6 and TRBJ1-5; D ambiguous. Germline V CDR1 and CDR2: MNHNY, SVGAGI (reference sequence). V lost 4 bases and J lost 4, with 5 bases in between. The CDR3 extends over 12 amino acids. The CDR3 region is CASSLDNQPQHF. The CDR3 DNA reads as TGTGCCAGCAGTTTAGATAATCAGCCCCAGCATTTT.

The rearrangement joins TRBV9 to TRBJ2-1, with a possible D match to TRBD1 (6 bases). Germline V lookup: CDR1 SGDLS, CDR2 YYNGEE. The CDR3 covers 15 residues. V was shortened by 0 bases and J by 1 base, with 8 bases between the two germline ends. CDR3 DNA sequence: TGTGCCAGCAGCGTAGGACAGGTATCCTACAATGAGCAGTTCTTC. Its protein is CASSVGQVSYNEQFF.

This chain links TRBV11-3 with TRBJ2-3; weak D call: TRBD1 (5 bases). Germline V gives CDR1 SGHNT, CDR2 YENEEA. The CDR3 totals 12 residues. Trimming left V 5 bases short and J 2 bases short, with 5 bases between. Written as DNA, the CDR3 is TGTGCCAGCAGCGGGGCCACAGATACGCAGTATTTT. It codes for CASSGATDTQYF.

The chain is built from TRBV19 and TRBJ2-6; D may be TRBD2 (5 bases). V lost 7 bases, J lost 2 bases, and 27 bases lay in between. Germline V lookup: CDR1 LNHDA, CDR2 SQIVND (reference sequence). There are 20 residues in the CDR3. The DNA of the CDR3 is TGTGCCAGTAATACCCCGCCGCGGGTAGGGCGGAGTGCTGGGGCCAACGTCCTGACTTTC. Protein product: CASNTPPRVGRSAGANVLTF.

The rearrangement links TRBV9 to TRBJ2-1; the D gene is possibly TRBD2 (5 bases). V shed 4 bases and J shed 6 bases, with 11 bases lying between them. The CDR3 totals 13 residues. Per the germline V gene, CDR1 is SGDLS and CDR2 is YYNGEE. CDR3 bases: TGTGCCAGCAGCACGAGCCGGGGCAATGAGCAGTTCTTC. Translation gives CASSTSRGNEQFF.

This clone was counted ten times or more. The chain couples TRBV2 to TRBJ1-6, with TRBD1 as a possible D gene (6 bases). The V end lost 3 bases, the J end lost 5 bases, and 11 bases lay between the germline ends. Germline V lookup: CDR1 SNHLY, CDR2 FYNNEI. This CDR3 has 15 residues. For the CDR3, the DNA is TGTGCCAGCAGTGATCAGGGGATCCATAATTCACCCCTCCACTTT. Translating it yields CASSDQGIHNSPLHF.

This clone was observed a few times. A read error may produce the germline difference seen at one junction end. The rearrangement joins TRBV7-7 to TRBJ2-5, with TRBD2 matching over 8 bases. Germline CDR1 and CDR2: SSHAT and FNYEAQ (reference sequence). The CDR3 has 16 amino acids. The CDR3 DNA reads as TGTGCTAGCAGCTTTGGGGCAGCGGGGGTCCAAGAGACCCAGTACTTC. Translation gives CASSFGAAGVQETQYF. Variable domain in full (rest from reference TRBV7-7 and TRBJ2-5): GAGVSQSPRYKVTKRGQDVTLRCDPISSHATLYWYQQALGQGPEFLTYFNYEAQPDKSGLPSDRFSAERPEGSISTLTIQRTEQRDSAMYRCASSFGAAGVQETQYFGPGTRLLVL.